One T cell receptor (beta chain) is described in this entry. The data derive from a study of T cells expressing NK-cell markers. Looking at the study overall: Of eight sequenced donors, seven were HCMV-seropositive and one HCMV-seronegative.

5'RACE template switching built TCR beta cDNA with unique molecular identifiers. With the 5' RACE reads reprocessed, TCRdb shows one record per CDR3 protein and no DNA. The repertoire table contains approximately 420,000 distinct CDR3 sequences. The sample taken for sequencing was blood T cells: a sorted CD56 or NKG2C T cell subset, CD4+ or CD8+ T cells, or bulk PBMC T cells (not recorded which). The sequence was obtained from a woman aged 50 to 65 in good health.

This CDR3 reads CASSQVRAGSEQFF. The J gene is TRBJ2-1, the V gene TRBV3-1; TCRdb names TRBD2, which stays unverified in the absence of DNA. From germline, CDR1 is LGHDT and CDR2 YNNKEL (reference sequence). This CDR3 spans 14 amino acids.